The T cell receptor (beta chain) under discussion was sequenced for a study of blood T cell repertoires in COVID-19. About the research overall: Researchers got acute and convalescent COVID-19 samples from the United States, Italy and Spain. PBMCs, B-cell-depleted T cells, or T cells provided the cDNA or gDNA that made up the material.

CDR3 length: 14 amino acids. V was clipped by 4 bases and J by 5 bases, with 12 bases between them. Germline CDR1 MNHEY, CDR2 SMNVEV (reference sequence). In the source study's methods: Estimation of nucleated cell counts was performed using reference gene primer amplification. Generated by immunoSEQ multiplex PCR, the TCRdb table keeps only in-frame clones and is missing some. The V and J calls and the clone size are those of that table, but D and trimming were determined from the DNA. The sample lists 110,000 or so clones; roughly 80% were seen once. The chain carries TRBV27 and TRBJ1-5, with D tentatively TRBD1 (6 bases). The clonotype comes from a woman at least 80 years old with acute or convalescent COVID-19. Sequences were obtained from peripheral blood. CDR3 residues: CASSSTQGYQPQHF. The CDR3 DNA reads as TGTGCCAGCAGTTCGACACAGGGTTATCAGCCCCAGCATTTT.